This TCR beta chain derives from a study of blood T cell repertoires in COVID-19. About the study: The study drew acute and convalescent COVID-19 samples from the United States, Italy and Spain. PBMCs, B-cell-depleted T cells, or T cells provided the cDNA or gDNA that made up the material.

TCRdb's table, derived via immunoSEQ multiplex PCR, lists solely in-frame clones and lacks some. The sample lists about 410,000 clones, 70% to 90% occurring once. This clone has only one observation. The receptor was isolated from a woman aged 40 to 55 with COVID-19, enrolled during active disease. Sequences were obtained from peripheral blood.

CDR3 sequence: CASSIAANTEAFF. The DNA of the CDR3 is TGTGCCAGTAGTATCGCGGCGAACACTGAAGCTTTCTTT. V gene TRBV19 combines with J gene TRBJ1-1; D uncertain. Per germline, CDR1 LNHDA and CDR2 SQIVND (reference sequence). V dropped 3 bases and J dropped 1 base, with 6 bases sitting between them. CDR3 size: 13 residues. The entire variable domain, with the rest obtained from reference TRBV19 and TRBJ1-1, is as follows: DGGITQSPKYLFRKEGQNVTLSCEQNLNHDAMYWYRQDPGQGLRLIYYSQIVNDFQKGDIAEGYSVSREKKESFPLTVTSAQKNPTAFYLCASSIAANTEAFFGQGTRLTVV.